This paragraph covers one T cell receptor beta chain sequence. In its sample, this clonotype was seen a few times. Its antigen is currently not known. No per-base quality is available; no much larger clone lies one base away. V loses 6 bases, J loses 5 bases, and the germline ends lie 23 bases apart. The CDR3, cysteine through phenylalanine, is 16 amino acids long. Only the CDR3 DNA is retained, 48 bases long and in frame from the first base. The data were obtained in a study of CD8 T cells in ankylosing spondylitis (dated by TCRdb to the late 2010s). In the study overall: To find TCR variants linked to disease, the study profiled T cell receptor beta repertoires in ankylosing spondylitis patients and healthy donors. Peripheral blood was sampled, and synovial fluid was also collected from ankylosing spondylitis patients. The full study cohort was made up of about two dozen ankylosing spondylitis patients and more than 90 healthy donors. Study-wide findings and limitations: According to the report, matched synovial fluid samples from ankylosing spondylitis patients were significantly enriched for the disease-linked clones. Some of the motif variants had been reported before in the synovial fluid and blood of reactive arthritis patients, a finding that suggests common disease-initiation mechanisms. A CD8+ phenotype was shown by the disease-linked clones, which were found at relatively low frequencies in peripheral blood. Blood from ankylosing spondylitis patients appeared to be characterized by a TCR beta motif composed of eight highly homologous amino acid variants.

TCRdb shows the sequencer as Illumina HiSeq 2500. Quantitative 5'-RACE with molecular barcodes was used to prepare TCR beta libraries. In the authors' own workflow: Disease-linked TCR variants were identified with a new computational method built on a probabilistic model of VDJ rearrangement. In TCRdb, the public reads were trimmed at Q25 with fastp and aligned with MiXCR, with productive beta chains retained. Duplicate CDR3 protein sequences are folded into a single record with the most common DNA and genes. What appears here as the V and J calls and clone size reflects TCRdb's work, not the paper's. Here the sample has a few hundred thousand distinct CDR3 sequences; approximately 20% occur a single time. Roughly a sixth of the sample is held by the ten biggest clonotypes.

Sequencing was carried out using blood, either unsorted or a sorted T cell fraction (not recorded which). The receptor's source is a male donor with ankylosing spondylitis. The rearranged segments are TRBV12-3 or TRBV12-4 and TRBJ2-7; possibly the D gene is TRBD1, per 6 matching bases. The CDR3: CASSTMGASWDHEQYF. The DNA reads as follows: TGTGCCAGCAGCACCATGGGGGCATCCTGGGACCACGAGCAGTACTTC.